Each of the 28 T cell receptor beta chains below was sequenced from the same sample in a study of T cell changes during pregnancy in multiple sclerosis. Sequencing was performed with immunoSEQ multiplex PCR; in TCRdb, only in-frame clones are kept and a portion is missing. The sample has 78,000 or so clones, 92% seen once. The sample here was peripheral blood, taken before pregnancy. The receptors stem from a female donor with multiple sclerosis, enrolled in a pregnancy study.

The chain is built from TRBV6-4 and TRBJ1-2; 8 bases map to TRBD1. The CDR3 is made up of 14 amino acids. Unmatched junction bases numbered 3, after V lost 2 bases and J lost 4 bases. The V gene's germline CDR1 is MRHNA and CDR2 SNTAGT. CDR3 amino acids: CASSDGQGSYGYTF. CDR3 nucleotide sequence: TGTGCCAGCAGTGACGGACAGGGATCCTATGGCTACACCTTC.

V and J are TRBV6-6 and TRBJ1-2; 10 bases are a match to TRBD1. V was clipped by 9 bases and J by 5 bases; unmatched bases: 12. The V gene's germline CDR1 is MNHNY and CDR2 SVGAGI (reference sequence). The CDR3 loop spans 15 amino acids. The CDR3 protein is CASSGTGAVNYGYTF. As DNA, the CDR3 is TGTGCCAGTTCTGGGACAGGGGCCGTCAATTATGGCTACACCTTC.

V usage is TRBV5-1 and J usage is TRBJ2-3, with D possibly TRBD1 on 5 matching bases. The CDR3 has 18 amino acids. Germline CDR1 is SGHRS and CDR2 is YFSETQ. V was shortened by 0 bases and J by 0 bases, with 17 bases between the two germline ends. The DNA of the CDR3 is TGCGCCAGCAGCTTGGGGGTAGACAGAATACCTAGCACAGATACGCAGTATTTT. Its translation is CASSLGVDRIPSTDTQYF. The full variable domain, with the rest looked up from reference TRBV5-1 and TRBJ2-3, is KAGVTQTPRYLIKTRGQQVTLSCSPISGHRSVSWYQQTPGQGLQFLFEYFSETQRNKGNFPGRFSGRQFSNSRSEMNVSTLELGDSALYLCASSLGVDRIPSTDTQYFGPGTRLTVL.

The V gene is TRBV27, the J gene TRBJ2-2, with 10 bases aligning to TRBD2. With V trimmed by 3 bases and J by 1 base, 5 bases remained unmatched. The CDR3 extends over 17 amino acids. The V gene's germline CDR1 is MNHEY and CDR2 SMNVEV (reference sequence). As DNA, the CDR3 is TGTGCCAGCAGTTTTCCCGGGACTAGCGTGAACACCGGGGAGCTGTTTTTT. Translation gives CASSFPGTSVNTGELFF.

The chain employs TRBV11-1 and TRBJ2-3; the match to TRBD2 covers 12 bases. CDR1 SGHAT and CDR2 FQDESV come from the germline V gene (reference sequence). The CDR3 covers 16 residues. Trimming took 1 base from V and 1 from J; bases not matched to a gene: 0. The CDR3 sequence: CASSLGLAGGTDTQYF. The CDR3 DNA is TGTGCCAGCAGCTTAGGACTAGCGGGGGGCACAGATACGCAGTATTTT.

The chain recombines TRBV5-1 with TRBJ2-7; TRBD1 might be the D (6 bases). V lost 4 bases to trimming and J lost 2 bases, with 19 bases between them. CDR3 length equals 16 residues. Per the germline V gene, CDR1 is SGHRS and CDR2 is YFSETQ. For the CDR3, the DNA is TGCGCCAGCAGCCCGGCTGGGACACCGGTCCCCTACGAGCAGTACTTC. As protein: CASSPAGTPVPYEQYF.

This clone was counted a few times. CDR3 sequence: CASSDSSNTEAFF. In DNA, the CDR3 is TGCGCCAGCAGTGACAGCAGTAACACTGAAGCTTTCTTT. The chain employs TRBV23-1 and TRBJ1-1; D is perhaps TRBD1 (5 bases). TRBV23-1 is filed as an ORF, its function uncertain. The V end lost 5 bases, the J end lost 2 bases, and 9 bases lay between the germline ends. This CDR3 has 13 residues.

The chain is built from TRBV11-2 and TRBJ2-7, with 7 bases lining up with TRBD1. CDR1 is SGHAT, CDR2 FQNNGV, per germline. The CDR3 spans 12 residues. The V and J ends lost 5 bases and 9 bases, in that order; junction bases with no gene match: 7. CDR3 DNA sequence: TGTGCCAGCAGCAGTTCAGGGGGTAGGCAGTACTTC. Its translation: CASSSSGGRQYF.

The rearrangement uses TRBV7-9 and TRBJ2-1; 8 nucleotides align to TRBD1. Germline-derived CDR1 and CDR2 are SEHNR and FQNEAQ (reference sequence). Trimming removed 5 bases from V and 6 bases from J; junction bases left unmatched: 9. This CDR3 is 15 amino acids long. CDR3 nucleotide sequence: TGTGCCAGCAGCCCCCGGACAGGGTCCGTCAATGAGCAGTTCTTC. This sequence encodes CASSPRTGSVNEQFF. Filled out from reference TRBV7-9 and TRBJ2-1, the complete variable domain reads DTGVSQNPRHKITKRGQNVTFRCDPISEHNRLYWYRQTLGQGPEFLTYFQNEAQLEKSRLLSDRFSAERPKGSFSTLEIQRTEQGDSAMYLCASSPRTGSVNEQFFGPGTRLTVL.

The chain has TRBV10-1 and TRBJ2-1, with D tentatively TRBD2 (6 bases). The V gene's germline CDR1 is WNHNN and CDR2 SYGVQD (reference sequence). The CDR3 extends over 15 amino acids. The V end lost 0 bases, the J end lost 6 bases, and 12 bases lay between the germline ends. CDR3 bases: TGCGCCAGCAGTGAGTCCTCGCTAGCGAGCAATGAGCAGTTCTTC. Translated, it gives CASSESSLASNEQFF.

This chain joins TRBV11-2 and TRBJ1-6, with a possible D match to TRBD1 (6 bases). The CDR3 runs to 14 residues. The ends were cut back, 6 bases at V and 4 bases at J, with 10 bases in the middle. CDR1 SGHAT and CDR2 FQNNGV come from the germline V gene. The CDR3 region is CASRSGQYNSPLHF. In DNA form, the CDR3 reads TGTGCCAGCAGGTCCGGACAGTATAATTCACCCCTCCACTTT.

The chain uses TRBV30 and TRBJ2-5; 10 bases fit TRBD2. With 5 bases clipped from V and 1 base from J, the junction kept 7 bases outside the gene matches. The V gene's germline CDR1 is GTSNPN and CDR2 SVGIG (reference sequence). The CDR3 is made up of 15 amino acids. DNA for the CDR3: TGTGCCTGGGGAGCGGGGGGGCCTGGCCAAGAGACCCAGTACTTC. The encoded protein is CAWGAGGPGQETQYF.

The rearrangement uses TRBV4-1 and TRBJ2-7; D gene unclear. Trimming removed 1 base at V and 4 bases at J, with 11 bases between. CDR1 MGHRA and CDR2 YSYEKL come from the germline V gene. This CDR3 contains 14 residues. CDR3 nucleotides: TGCGCCAGCAGCCAAGTACCCTTTCTATACGAGCAGTACTTC. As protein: CASSQVPFLYEQYF.

This CDR3 reads CASSFSQGHEQYF. In DNA form, the CDR3 reads TGTGCCAGCAGCTTCAGCCAGGGCCACGAGCAGTACTTC. V and J are TRBV5-8 and TRBJ2-7, with a possible D match to TRBD1 (5 bases). This CDR3 is 13 amino acids long. Trimming left V 2 bases short and J 5 bases short, with 11 bases between. The germline gives CDR1 SGHTS, CDR2 YDEGEE.

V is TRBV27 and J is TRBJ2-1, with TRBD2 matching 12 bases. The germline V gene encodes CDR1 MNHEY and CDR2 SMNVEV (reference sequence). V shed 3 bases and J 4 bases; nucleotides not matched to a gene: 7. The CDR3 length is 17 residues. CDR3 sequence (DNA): TGTGCCAGCAGTTTCCGGCTAGCGGGGGGGCCATACAATGAGCAGTTCTTC. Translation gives CASSFRLAGGPYNEQFF.

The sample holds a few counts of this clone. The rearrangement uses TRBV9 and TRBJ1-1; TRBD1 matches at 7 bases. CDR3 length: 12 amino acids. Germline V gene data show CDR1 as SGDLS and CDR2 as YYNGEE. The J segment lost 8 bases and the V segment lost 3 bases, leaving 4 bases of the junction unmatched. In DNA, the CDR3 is TGTGCCAGCAGCGAGTGGGACAGCGAAGCTTTCTTT. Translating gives CASSEWDSEAFF.

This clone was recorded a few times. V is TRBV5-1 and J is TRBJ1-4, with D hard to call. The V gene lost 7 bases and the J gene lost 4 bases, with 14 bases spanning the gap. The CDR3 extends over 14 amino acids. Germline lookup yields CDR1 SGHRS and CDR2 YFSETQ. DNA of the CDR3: TGCGCCAGCTCCCTGGGTAGCGGTAATGAAAAACTGTTTTTT. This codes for CASSLGSGNEKLFF. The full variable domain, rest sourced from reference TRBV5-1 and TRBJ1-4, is KAGVTQTPRYLIKTRGQQVTLSCSPISGHRSVSWYQQTPGQGLQFLFEYFSETQRNKGNFPGRFSGRQFSNSRSEMNVSTLELGDSALYLCASSLGSGNEKLFFGSGTQLSVL.

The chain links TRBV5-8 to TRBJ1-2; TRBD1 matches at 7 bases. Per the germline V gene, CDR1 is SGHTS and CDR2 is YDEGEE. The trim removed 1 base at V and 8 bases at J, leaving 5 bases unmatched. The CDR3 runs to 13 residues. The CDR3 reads CASSLLQGGGYTF. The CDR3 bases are TGTGCCAGCAGCTTGCTCCAGGGGGGCGGCTACACCTTC.

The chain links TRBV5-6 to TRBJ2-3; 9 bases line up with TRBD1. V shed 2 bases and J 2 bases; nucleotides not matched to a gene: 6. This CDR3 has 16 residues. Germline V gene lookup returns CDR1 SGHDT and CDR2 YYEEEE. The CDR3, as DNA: TGTGCCAGCAGCTTTCCGGGACAGGGTGCCACAGATACGCAGTATTTT. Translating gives CASSFPGQGATDTQYF.

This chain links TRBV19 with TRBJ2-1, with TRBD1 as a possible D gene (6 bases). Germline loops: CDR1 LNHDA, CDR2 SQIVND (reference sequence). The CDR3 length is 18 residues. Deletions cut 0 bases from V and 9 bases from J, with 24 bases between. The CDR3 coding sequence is TGTGCCAGTAGTATAGATGGGGGTCGGACAGAGAGGAGGATTGAGCAGTTCTTC. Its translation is CASSIDGGRTERRIEQFF.

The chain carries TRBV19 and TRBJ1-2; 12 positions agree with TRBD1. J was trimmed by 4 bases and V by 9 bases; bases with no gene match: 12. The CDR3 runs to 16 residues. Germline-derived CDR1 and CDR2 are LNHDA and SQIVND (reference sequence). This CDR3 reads CASKTVGTGGAYGYTF. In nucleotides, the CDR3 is TGTGCCAGCAAAACGGTTGGGACAGGGGGCGCCTATGGCTACACCTTC.

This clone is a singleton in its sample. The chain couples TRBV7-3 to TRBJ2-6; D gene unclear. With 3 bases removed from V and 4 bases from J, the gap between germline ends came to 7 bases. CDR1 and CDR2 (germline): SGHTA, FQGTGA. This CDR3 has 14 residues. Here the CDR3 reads CASSFGVGANVLTF. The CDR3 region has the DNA TGTGCCAGCAGCTTTGGAGTAGGGGCCAACGTCCTGACTTTC.

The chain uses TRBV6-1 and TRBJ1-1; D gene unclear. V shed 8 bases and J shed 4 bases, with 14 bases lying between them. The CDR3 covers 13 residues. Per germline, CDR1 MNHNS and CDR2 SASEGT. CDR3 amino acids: CASEKEPGTEAFF. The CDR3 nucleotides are TGTGCCAGCGAAAAAGAGCCGGGCACTGAAGCTTTCTTT.

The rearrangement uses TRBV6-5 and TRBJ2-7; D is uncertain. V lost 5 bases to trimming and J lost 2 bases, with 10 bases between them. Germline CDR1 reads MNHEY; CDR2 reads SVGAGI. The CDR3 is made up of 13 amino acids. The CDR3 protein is CASSPPQPYEQYF. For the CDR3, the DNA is TGTGCCAGCAGTCCCCCACAGCCCTACGAGCAGTACTTC.

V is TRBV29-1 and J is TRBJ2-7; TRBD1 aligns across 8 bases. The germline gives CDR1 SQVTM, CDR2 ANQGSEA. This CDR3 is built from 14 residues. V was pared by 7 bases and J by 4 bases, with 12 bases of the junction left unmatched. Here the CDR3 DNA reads TGCAGCGAAGGGACAGGCGAGCAGGGTTACGAGCAGTACTTC. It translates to CSEGTGEQGYEQYF.

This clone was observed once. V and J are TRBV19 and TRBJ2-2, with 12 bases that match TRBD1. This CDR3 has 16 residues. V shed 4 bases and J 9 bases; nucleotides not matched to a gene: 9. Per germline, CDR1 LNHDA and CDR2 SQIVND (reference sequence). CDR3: CASSKTGTGGSRELFF. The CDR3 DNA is TGTGCCAGTAGTAAGACCGGGACAGGGGGCTCCCGGGAGCTGTTTTTT.

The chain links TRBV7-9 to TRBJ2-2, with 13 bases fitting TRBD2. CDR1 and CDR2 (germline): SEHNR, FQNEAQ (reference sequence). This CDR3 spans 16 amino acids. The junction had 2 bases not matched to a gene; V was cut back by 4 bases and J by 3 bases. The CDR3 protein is CASSYGLAGDTGELFF. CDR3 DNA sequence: TGTGCCAGCAGCTACGGACTAGCGGGGGACACCGGGGAGCTGTTTTTT.

The CDR3 region is CASRHTGNTEAFF. DNA for the CDR3: TGTGCCAGCAGGCATACAGGGAACACTGAAGCTTTCTTT. The rearrangement joins TRBV6-5 to TRBJ1-1; D may be TRBD1 (5 bases). CDR3 length equals 13 residues. Germline V gene lookup returns CDR1 MNHEY and CDR2 SVGAGI. Trimming took off 6 bases at V and 1 base at J, with 9 bases between the two ends.